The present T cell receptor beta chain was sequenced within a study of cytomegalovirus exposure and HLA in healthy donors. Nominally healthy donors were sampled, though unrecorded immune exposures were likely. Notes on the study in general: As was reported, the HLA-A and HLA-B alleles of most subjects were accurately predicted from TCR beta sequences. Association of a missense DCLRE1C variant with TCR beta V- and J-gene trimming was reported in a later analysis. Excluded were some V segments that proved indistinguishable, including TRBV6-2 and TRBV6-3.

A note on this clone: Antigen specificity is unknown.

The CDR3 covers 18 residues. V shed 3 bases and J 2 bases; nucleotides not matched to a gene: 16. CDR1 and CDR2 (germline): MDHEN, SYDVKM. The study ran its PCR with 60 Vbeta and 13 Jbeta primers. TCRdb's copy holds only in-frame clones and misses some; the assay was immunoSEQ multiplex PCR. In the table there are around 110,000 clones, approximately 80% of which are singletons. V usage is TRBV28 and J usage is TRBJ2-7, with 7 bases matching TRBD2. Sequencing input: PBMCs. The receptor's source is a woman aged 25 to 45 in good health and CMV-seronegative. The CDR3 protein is CASSLRGSLGLAAYEQYF. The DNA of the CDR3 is TGTGCCAGCAGTTTGAGGGGATCGTTGGGTCTAGCGGCCTACGAGCAGTACTTC.